Many counts were recorded for the clone carrying this TCR beta chain. As yet, its antigen is unknown. The sample belongs to a study of CD8 T cells in ankylosing spondylitis. Study results and limitations: Disease-linked clones reportedly concentrated significantly in matched ankylosing spondylitis synovial fluid. Made up of under 10 highly homologous variants, a TCR beta motif appeared characteristic of ankylosing spondylitis blood.

TCRdb recomputed calls from the 5' RACE reads with MiXCR, one row per CDR3 protein. The table records fewer than 550,000 distinct CDR3 sequences, roughly 5.3% of them present only once. Per germline, CDR1 SGHRS and CDR2 YFSETQ. V lost 0 bases to trimming and J lost 1 base, with 7 bases between them. This CDR3 contains 15 residues. The material sequenced was blood, either unsorted or a sorted T cell fraction (not recorded which). The receptor was derived from a male donor with ankylosing spondylitis. This chain joins TRBV5-1 and TRBJ2-2, with a tentative D call TRBD1 (6 bases). The CDR3 region is CASSLGTVNTGELFF. As DNA, the CDR3 is TGCGCCAGCAGCTTGGGGACAGTGAACACCGGGGAGCTGTTTTTT.